This T cell receptor beta chain was identified during a study of blood T cell repertoires in COVID-19 (dated by TCRdb to 2019 to 2021). About the investigation overall: Collaborator samples came from the United States, Italy and Spain and covered acute and convalescent phases of COVID-19. A freely available public database, intended as a resource for researchers studying the immune response to SARS-CoV-2, is where the repertoires were released. Deeply sampled blood TCRbeta repertoires from subjects exposed to, actively infected with, or recovered from COVID-19 were included in the dataset. Samples were obtained from the ongoing ImmuneRACE study (first 160 participants) and from 1,254 subjects provided by 6 global collaborators. The material from the prospective study consisted of cDNA or gDNA derived from T cells, B-cell-depleted T cells, or PBMCs. The sample metadata nearly always contained a de-identified subject ID, COVID-19 status, age in years and sex. HLA class I and class II types, where available, came from metadata supplied by the sample provider rather than from assay-based typing. Findings and caveats that apply to the study as a whole: Clinical and demographic metadata were provided uncurated, with the amount varying by source and participant.

V lost 5 bases and J lost 0 bases, and the count of bases not matched to a germline gene is 6. From the cysteine up to the phenylalanine, the CDR3 has a length of 16 residues. Solely the CDR3 DNA is kept, with 48 bases framed from the first base. CDR1 is given as MNHEY and CDR2 as SMNVEV, both from the germline V gene (reference sequence). The count of this clone is one. Its antigen target is currently unknown. No base qualities exist here, and no much larger clone lies one base off it. Each collaborating institution followed its own protocols to collect whole blood in K2EDTA tubes. For TCRbeta analysis, collaborators shipped samples as frozen whole blood, isolated PBMCs, or DNA extracted from either of those sample types. The immunoSEQ Assay, a bias-controlled multiplex PCR, was used to amplify TCRbeta CDR3 regions from genomic DNA. The paper's processing steps were these. Within the assay, amplification of reference gene primers was used to estimate how many nucleated cells each sample contained. Sequence reads were collapsed and filtered to measure the absolute abundance of every unique TCRbeta CDR3 rearrangement. For each sample, productive Simpson clonality was calculated by taking the square root of Simpson's diversity index across productive rearrangements. This is the immuneACCESS table as TCRdb keeps it, with only in-frame sequences that have V and J called. A part of the clones is gone; compared with another copy, unresolved V genes explain less than half, and the rest is unexplained. V, J and clone size are taken as reported in that table, and D and trimming were inferred from the DNA itself. The sample data list around 170,000 clones, and about four fifths of these were observed just once. About 6.5% of the sample is in the top ten clones.

Material for sequencing was peripheral blood. The source is a man aged 70-80 years with active or convalescent COVID-19. In this chain, TRBV27 is recombined with TRBJ2-5; TRBD1 aligns with 10 central bases. The nucleotide sequence is TGTGCCAGCAGTACACGGACAGGGGGGTACCAAGAGACCCAGTACTTC. This yields the protein CASSTRTGGYQETQYF.